This T cell receptor (beta chain) was captured in a study of cytomegalovirus exposure and HLA in healthy donors. Overall study results and limits: By a later analysis, the bulk of CMV-associated TCR beta chains appeared HLA-restricted. It was in a later analysis that TCR association rates were seen to vary by HLA locus, highest for DRB1 and lowest for HLA-C.

CDR3 length: 21 amino acids. V lost 0 bases and J lost 0, with 26 bases in between. Turning to this clone: The target antigen is unknown.

Primers for the PCR totalled 60 Vbeta and 13 Jbeta. Data came from immunoSEQ multiplex PCR; TCRdb stores just in-frame clones and leaves some out. The table has about 200,000 clones, around 83% seen once. This chain joins TRBV23-1 and TRBJ1-1, with a possible D match to TRBD1 (5 bases). TRBV23-1 carries the ORF label, with uncertain function. Material for sequencing was PBMCs. This sequence originates from a girl between 10 and 17 years old in good health and CMV-seronegative. CDR3 sequence (DNA): TGCGCCAGCAGTCAATCGGTTAGGACACCACGAATTATCTACATGAACACTGAAGCTTTCTTT. It encodes CASSQSVRTPRIIYMNTEAFF.